Listed below are T cell receptor beta chains from one sample, sequenced in a study of T cells in Graves' hyperthyroidism and ophthalmopathy. Using its own MiXCR run on the multiplex PCR reads, TCRdb lists one record per CDR3 protein. The table lists hundreds of thousands of distinct CDR3 sequences, 46% of them singletons. The sequenced sample was peripheral blood or thyroid tissue (not recorded which). The receptors here all came from a woman aged 18-30 years with Graves' hyperthyroidism. The CDR3 runs from the conserved cysteine through the conserved F or W. The D gene is left open where the match is weak. Size tells how often a clone was seen (once, few, many) or the class of an expanded clone, and some rows leave it out.

TRBJ1-6	NA	few	TRBV25-1	CASSPGGGRGEGPLHF	TGTGCCAGCAGTCCCGGGGGAGGCAGGGGCGAGGGACCCCTCCACTTT
TRBJ1-2	NA	NA	TRBV24-1	CATSDEGGAGNYGYTF	TGTGCCACCAGTGATGAGGGGGGGGCTGGTAACTATGGCTACACCTTC
TRBJ2-7	NA	NA	TRBV7-9	CASSLVGRTGKGEQYF	TGTGCCAGCAGCTTAGTTGGCAGGACGGGGAAAGGGGAGCAGTACTTC
TRBJ1-4	NA	NA	TRBV7-2	CASNQDGVAGKLFF	TGTGCCAGCAACCAAGATGGGGTTGCCGGAAAACTGTTTTTT
TRBJ2-7	NA	NA	TRBV10-3	CAISGPAYEQYF	TGTGCCATCAGTGGGCCGGCCTACGAGCAGTACTTC
TRBJ1-2	TRBD1	NA	TRBV4-1	CASSQDFADRNYGYTF	TGCGCCAGCAGCCAAGATTTCGCGGACAGGAACTATGGCTACACCTTC
TRBJ2-5	NA	NA	TRBV2	CASSADSAQETQYF	TGTGCCAGCAGTGCCGACAGCGCCCAAGAGACCCAGTACTTC
TRBJ2-7	TRBD1	few	TRBV25-1	CASSETGHSSYEQYF	TGTGCCAGCAGTGAGACAGGGCATAGCTCCTACGAGCAGTACTTC
TRBJ1-6	NA	NA	TRBV7-9	CASRHRPTEGSPLHF	TGTGCCAGCAGACACCGCCCGACGGAGGGTTCACCCCTCCACTTT
TRBJ1-4	NA	NA	TRBV20-1	CSARGQREGLFF	TGCAGTGCTAGAGGACAGCGGGAGGGACTGTTTTTT
TRBJ2-5	TRBD1	NA	TRBV20-1	CSARAMRWTGKETQYF	TGCAGTGCTAGAGCAATGAGGTGGACAGGGAAGGAGACCCAGTACTTC
TRBJ1-4	NA	NA	TRBV9	CASSGGGGINEKLFF	TGTGCCAGCAGCGGCGGAGGGGGAATTAATGAAAAACTGTTTTTT
TRBJ1-2	NA	NA	TRBV7-8	CASSPYQGEGYTF	TGTGCCAGCAGTCCCTACCAGGGAGAGGGCTACACCTTC
TRBJ2-5	NA	NA	TRBV20-1	CSASPDQETQYF	TGCAGTGCTAGCCCGGACCAAGAGACCCAGTACTTC
TRBJ2-7	NA	NA	TRBV11-2	CASSQVRGPTYERYF	TGTGCCAGCAGCCAAGTGCGGGGACCTACCTACGAGCGGTACTTC
TRBJ2-5	NA	NA	TRBV10-3	CAISEGPAEETQYF	TGTGCCATCAGTGAGGGCCCGGCAGAAGAGACCCAGTACTTC
TRBJ2-2	TRBD2	NA	TRBV7-3	CASSFQREFHTGELFF	TGTGCCAGCAGCTTCCAGCGGGAGTTCCACACCGGGGAGCTGTTTTTT
TRBJ2-6	NA	NA	TRBV6-4	CASSASTSTDTQGANVLTF	TGTGCCAGCAGTGCCTCCACTAGCACAGATACGCAGGGGGCCAACGTCCTGACTTTC
TRBJ1-4	NA	few	TRBV12-5	CASSPTEWDGEKLFF	TGTGCCAGCAGTCCGACTGAGTGGGATGGAGAAAAACTGTTTTTT
TRBJ2-5	NA	NA	TRBV20-1	CSARVALDLQETQYF	TGCAGTGCTAGAGTGGCACTAGACCTACAAGAGACCCAGTACTTC
TRBJ2-7	TRBD2	NA	TRBV4-3	CASSQAPSGSPYEQYF	TGCGCCAGCAGCCAAGCGCCTAGCGGGAGTCCGTACGAGCAGTACTTC
TRBJ1-2	NA	NA	TRBV7-2	CASSQRADNYGYTF	TGTGCCAGCAGTCAACGGGCGGACAACTATGGCTACACCTTC
TRBJ2-5	NA	NA	TRBV7-9	CVSSLQGGETQYF	TGTGTCAGCAGCTTACAGGGCGGGGAGACCCAGTACTTC
TRBJ1-1	NA	many	TRBV10-3	CAISDGSLSPEAFF	TGTGCCATCTCAGACGGCTCGCTTTCACCTGAAGCTTTCTTT
TRBJ1-1	NA	few	TRBV6-6	CASQLRSGTEAFF	TGTGCCAGTCAACTCAGGTCGGGCACTGAAGCTTTCTTT
TRBJ1-4	NA	few	TRBV7-9	CASSHPLAEKLFF	TGTGCCAGCAGCCATCCCCTTGCGGAAAAACTGTTTTTT
TRBJ2-6	NA	NA	TRBV12-5	CASGRHPESGANVLTF	TGTGCTAGTGGTCGCCACCCTGAATCTGGGGCCAACGTCCTGACTTTC
TRBJ2-7	TRBD2	many	TRBV29-1	CSVGSGGVYEQYF	TGCAGCGTTGGCAGCGGGGGCGTCTACGAGCAGTACTTC
TRBJ2-5	NA	NA	TRBV7-2	CASSLVDSPAQPQYF	TGTGCCAGCAGCTTAGTAGACAGCCCGGCCCAGCCCCAGTACTTC
TRBJ1-2	NA	NA	TRBV24-1	CATSEPGIGGGGYTF	TGTGCCACCAGTGAGCCCGGGATAGGAGGAGGTGGCTACACCTTC
TRBJ1-3	NA	NA	TRBV7-2	CASSQGSLNTIYF	TGCGCCAGCAGCCAAGGCAGCCTAAACACCATATATTTT
TRBJ1-2	TRBD1	many	TRBV7-8	CASSRDREDGYTF	TGTGCCAGCAGCCGGGACAGGGAGGATGGCTACACCTTC
TRBJ1-1	NA	NA	TRBV20-1	CSARDPRGNTEAFF	TGCAGTGCTAGAGACCCGAGGGGGAACACTGAAGCTTTCTTT
TRBJ1-1	TRBD1	NA	TRBV6-5	CASSFKGGVTEAFF	TGTGCCAGCAGTTTCAAAGGGGGCGTCACTGAAGCTTTCTTT
TRBJ1-6	TRBD1	many	TRBV6-6	CASSETGNNSPLHF	TGTGCCAGCAGCGAGACAGGGAATAATTCACCCCTCCACTTT
TRBJ1-5	TRBD1	NA	TRBV9	CASSPLGGGQPQHF	TGTGCCAGCAGCCCCCTAGGGGGCGGTCAGCCCCAGCATTTT
TRBJ2-3	TRBD1	once	TRBV7-8	CASSPQGGGTQYF	TGTGCCAGCAGCCCACAGGGGGGCGGTACGCAGTATTTT
TRBJ1-2	NA	NA	TRBV7-9	CASSLLLLRDMAIGYTF	TGTGCCAGCAGCCTCCTGTTGCTACGGGACATGGCGATTGGCTACACCTTC
TRBJ1-1	NA	NA	TRBV19	CASSIRRKNTEAFF	TGTGCCAGTAGTATAAGACGGAAAAACACTGAAGCTTTCTTT
TRBJ2-7	TRBD2	NA	TRBV29-1	CSVEGPTSGSNEQYF	TGCAGCGTTGAAGGCCCCACTAGCGGGAGTAACGAGCAGTACTTC
TRBJ1-5	NA	many	TRBV7-9	CASSLGSAGLGQPQHF	TGTGCCAGCAGCTTAGGGTCAGCGGGATTGGGTCAGCCCCAGCATTTT
TRBJ1-1	NA	many	TRBV10-3	CAISLGLQEADTEAFF	TGTGCCATCAGCCTAGGCTTACAGGAGGCGGACACTGAAGCTTTCTTT
TRBJ1-2	TRBD1	few	TRBV10-3	CASSEAMTGVSGYTF	TGTGCCAGCAGTGAAGCGATGACAGGGGTTTCGGGCTACACCTTC
TRBJ1-1	NA	many	TRBV25-1	CASSEFGDNREAFF	TGTGCCAGCAGTGAATTTGGTGACAATCGTGAAGCTTTCTTT
TRBJ1-2	TRBD1	many	TRBV12-3/TRBV12-4	CASSDRVDTF	TGTGCCAGCAGTGACAGGGTCGACACCTTC
TRBJ2-2	TRBD2	once	TRBV11-2	CASSFPYSGRATGELFF	TGTGCCAGCAGCTTCCCATATAGCGGGAGGGCCACCGGGGAGCTGTTTTTT
TRBJ1-1	NA	few	TRBV7-2	CASEIRTGNTEAFF	TGTGCCAGCGAGATAAGGACGGGAAACACTGAAGCTTTCTTT
TRBJ2-7	TRBD2	NA	TRBV7-8	CASSYSGGLAGGDEQYF	TGTGCCAGCAGTTATTCCGGAGGACTAGCGGGAGGTGACGAGCAGTACTTC
TRBJ1-1	NA	few	TRBV12-3/TRBV12-4	CATQVRDNTEAFF	TGTGCCACCCAGGTCCGGGACAACACTGAAGCTTTCTTT
TRBJ2-6	NA	NA	TRBV15	CATSSPLPGANVLTF	TGTGCCACCAGCAGTCCCCTCCCCGGGGCCAACGTCCTGACTTTC
TRBJ1-1	NA	NA	TRBV7-2	CATGSGACLNTEAFF	TGTGCCACGGGGTCAGGGGCCTGTTTGAACACTGAAGCTTTCTTT